This T cell receptor beta chain derives from a study of T cell clones after liver transplantation (dated by TCRdb to between 2018 and 2021). For context, the study as a whole: ITN030ST, the source of the samples, was a randomized trial that attempted immunosuppression withdrawal within 2 years of liver transplantation. Tolerance was defined as complete withdrawal of immunosuppression for at least one year without a rise in liver enzymes beyond twice the upper limit of normal. Third party-reactive TCRbeta sequences from pre-transplant MLRs were also identified as an antigen-independent comparator for donor-reactive sequences. The study cohort included 8 liver transplant recipients, of whom 3 were classified as tolerant and 5 as non-tolerant. Until randomization at 12-24 months post-transplant, subjects were given standard immunosuppression, with no induction therapy. Three of the eight recipients were HCV-positive; the others were transplanted for non-autoimmune, non-viral indications. Blood samples were collected pre-transplant, then pre-randomization ahead of withdrawal, and finally post-randomization once withdrawal had either been completed or failed. Donor-reactive T cell clones were identified using TCRbeta sequencing after a pre-transplant mixed lymphocyte reaction and were then followed in post-transplant blood.

Unstimulated PBMCs, after thawing, were stained for CD3, CD4 and CD8 and then FACS-sorted into CD3+CD4+ and CD3+CD8+ populations. Randomization to immunosuppression withdrawal applied to every one of the 8 studied subjects. The Qiagen DNeasy Blood and Tissue Kit was used for genomic DNA isolation. Study-wide findings and limitations: The decline in donor-reactive sequences exceeded the decline in third party-reactive sequences, suggesting partial antigen-specific deletion that was unrelated to withdrawal success. Because allograft tissue specimens were not available, migration of donor-reactive T cells into the graft, rather than deletion, may have occurred. When repertoire turnover was taken into account, detection of donor-reactive sequences was significantly reduced in 7 of 8 subjects for CD4 and in 8 of 8 subjects for CD8. In most of the 8 subjects, regardless of tolerance or HCV status, circulating donor-reactive CD4 TCRbeta sequences dropped significantly post-transplant. Because of small, heterogeneous patient numbers and non-standardized post-transplant time points, the conclusions were only preliminary. In two subjects, low numbers of available donor cells limited the measurable donor-reactive repertoire.

Frozen genomic DNA underwent high-throughput TCRbeta CDR3 sequencing by immunoSEQ, including PCR amplification, mapping, bias correction and internal controls. The original pipeline was this. Only productive rearrangements were retained, with each unique TCRbeta sequence defined by its CDR3 nucleotide sequence together with its V and J gene. Donor-reactive sequences required at least 5-fold expansion in CFSE-low cells versus unstimulated pre-transplant cells and at least 0.01% frequency. Minimum frequency thresholds were set for each subject based on the unstimulated sample with the lowest template count, ensuring at least 90% detection power. Jensen-Shannon divergence between the top 1000 TCRbeta sequences post-transplant and pre-transplant was used to measure repertoire turnover. Two-sided Fisher's exact tests were used to test for changes in the detection of donor-reactive sequences. Held by TCRdb, this immuneACCESS table contains in-frame sequences only and omits some clones. Under half of the omission traces to an unresolved V gene where checked; the cause of the rest is unknown. That table supplies the V and J calls and clone size; D and trimming were determined from the DNA. The sample table contains 75,000 to 95,000 clones; only one count was recorded for around four fifths of them. About 2.5% of the sample is taken by the ten largest.

Points on this clone: Which antigen it targets is not known. Base quality data are lacking; no much larger clone is found one base away.

The CDR3, from cysteine to phenylalanine, totals 12 residues. Of the read, only the CDR3 DNA is kept; its 36 bases are in frame from base 1. Trimming costs V 1 base and J 6 bases, and their ends lie 4 bases apart. As encoded in the germline V gene, CDR1 is SGHVS while CDR2 is FQNEAQ. The clonotype originates from a human patient who received a liver transplant. Following a transplant, a fraction of the T cells may be traceable to the graft donor. The chain is encoded by TRBV7-8 joined to TRBJ2-1; a confident D gene designation cannot be given. Sequencing was performed on CD4+ T cells from blood, taken at the 22-month timepoint. The nucleotide sequence reads as follows: TGTGCCAGCAGCTTAGGGTTCAATGAGCAGTTCTTC. Its amino acids are CASSLGFNEQFF.